The 21 T cell receptor beta chains below come from one sample, sequenced in a study of a mutant IDH1 vaccine in newly diagnosed glioma. No cognate antigen is known for these TCRs. Time point specified: week 23, last vaccination. With topical imiquimod, each dose of the vaccine consisted of 300 ug of mutant IDH1 20-mer peptide. Assay: immunoSEQ multiplex PCR; the TCRdb copy retains only in-frame clones and omits some. The sample lists about 82,000 clones; 75% to 85% were seen once. Sequenced here: PBMCs, sampled from a glioma patient whose treatment included an IDH1 peptide vaccine. The origin of the receptors is a man aged 30 to 45 with glioma. Some clones in this sample may be carry-over from other donors' samples.

This chain connects TRBV5-4 to TRBJ2-5; TRBD1 agrees at 8 bases. J was trimmed by 5 bases and V by 6 bases; bases with no gene match: 6. Germline V gives CDR1 SGHNT, CDR2 YYREEE (reference sequence). This CDR3 region has 13 residues. The CDR3 bases are TGTGCCAGCACCCTGGACAGGGAGGAGACCCAGTACTTC. Amino acid sequence: CASTLDREETQYF.

The chain recombines TRBV21-1 with TRBJ2-1. TRBV21-1 is designated a pseudogene. This CDR3 is 15 amino acids long. Here the CDR3 reads CASSPQGGARNEQFF. CDR3 DNA: TGTGCCAGCAGCCCCCAGGGGGGGGCCAGGAATGAGCAGTTCTTC.

This clone was observed a few times. The chain is built from TRBV10-3 and TRBJ2-2; D tentatively fits TRBD1 or TRBD2 (5 bases each). The ends were cut back, 6 bases at V and 5 bases at J, with 13 bases in the middle. This CDR3 region has 14 residues. Germline values: CDR1 ENHRY, CDR2 SYGVKD. Here the CDR3 DNA reads TGTGCCATCAGCTTGACAGCGGAGACCGGGGAGCTGTTTTTT. It yields the protein CAISLTAETGELFF.

This clone has only a few counts. The chain joins TRBV2 to TRBJ1-5; the D is unclear. Germline loops: CDR1 SNHLY, CDR2 FYNNEI. V was trimmed by 1 base and J by 1 base, leaving 8 bases between them. The CDR3 spans 15 residues. CDR3 sequence reads: CASSEGGLSNQPQHF. The CDR3 region has the DNA TGTGCCAGCAGTGAAGGGGGTTTAAGCAATCAGCCCCAGCATTTT.

The chain carries TRBV9 and TRBJ2-6; 8 bases are a match to TRBD2. V gave up 6 bases and J gave up 3 bases; unmatched junction bases: 11. The CDR3 sequence is 17 residues long. Germline CDR1 reads SGDLS; CDR2 reads YYNGEE. The CDR3 sequence: CASTRGGKFGGANVLTF. The CDR3 nucleotides are TGTGCCAGCACCCGGGGGGGCAAATTTGGTGGGGCCAACGTCCTGACTTTC.

The chain employs TRBV6-6 and TRBJ1-1; D is undetermined. CDR3 length: 12 residues. CDR1 is MNHNY and CDR2 is SVGAGI in the germline V gene (reference sequence). The CDR3 sequence is CGDLLLNTEAFF. CDR3 DNA: TGTGGTGACCTTCTACTGAACACTGAAGCTTTCTTT.

The gene calls are TRBV28 and TRBJ1-4; maybe TRBD1 (5 bases). Trimming took off 3 bases at V and 8 bases at J, with 13 bases between the two ends. Germline V gene sequence: CDR1 MDHEN, CDR2 SYDVKM. This CDR3 region has 14 residues. The CDR3 loop is CASSLEGWEEKLFF. CDR3 bases: TGTGCCAGCAGTTTGGAGGGGTGGGAGGAAAAACTGTTTTTT.

The chain has TRBV18 and TRBJ2-2; weak D call: TRBD1 (5 bases). The V gene lost 3 bases and the J gene lost 6 bases, with 20 bases spanning the gap. The CDR3 contains 17 residues. Germline V gene data show CDR1 as KGHSH and CDR2 as LQKENI. The DNA of the CDR3 is TGTGCCAGCTCACCCCAAGCCGTTACAGGTACCCCCGGGGAGCTGTTTTTT. This codes for CASSPQAVTGTPGELFF.

The chain employs TRBV5-5 and TRBJ2-7; 7 nucleotides agree with TRBD2. The V and J ends lost 0 bases and 9 bases, in that order; junction bases with no gene match: 6. The germline V gene has CDR1 SGHKS and CDR2 YYEKEE (reference sequence). The CDR3 runs 13 residues. The CDR3 DNA follows: TGTGCCAGCAGCTTGGCCCGGGAGGTACGGCAGTACTTC. It translates to CASSLAREVRQYF.

The chain carries TRBV10-3 and TRBJ1-5; the D is unclear. From germline, CDR1 is ENHRY and CDR2 SYGVKD. The CDR3 sequence is 13 residues long. V lost 0 bases to trimming and J lost 4 bases, with 4 bases between them. Written as DNA, the CDR3 is TGTGCCATCAGTGAGTCGGTAAATCAGCCCCAGCATTTT. Translating gives CAISESVNQPQHF.

The chain is built from TRBV29-1 and TRBJ2-1; 8 nucleotides match TRBD1. The CDR3 runs 13 residues. The V gene end was trimmed by 1 base and the J gene end by 4 bases; junction bases not matched to a gene: 0. Germline-derived CDR1 and CDR2 are SQVTM and ANQGSEA. The CDR3 bases are TGCAGCGTTGAAGGACAGGGGTACAATGAGCAGTTCTTC. Protein product: CSVEGQGYNEQFF.

CDR3 sequence: CASSLGGPKDTQYF. CDR3 nucleotide sequence: TGTGCCAGCAGTTTAGGGGGGCCGAAAGATACGCAGTATTTT. The V gene is TRBV27, the J gene TRBJ2-3; D might be TRBD1 or TRBD2, each matching 6 bases. Germline CDR1 and CDR2: MNHEY and SMNVEV (reference sequence). V shed 2 bases and J shed 5 bases, with 11 bases lying between them. The CDR3 consists of 14 residues.

In this sample, this clone turned up a few times. The genes are TRBV29-1 and TRBJ2-2; a weak D match, TRBD1 (6 bases). The germline V gene has CDR1 SQVTM and CDR2 ANQGSEA. This CDR3 is built from 12 residues. V lost 6 bases and J lost 5, with 10 bases in between. In nucleotides, the CDR3 is TGCAGCGTCCGCCAGGGGACCGGGGAGCTGTTTTTT. It yields the protein CSVRQGTGELFF.

V and J are TRBV7-9 and TRBJ2-2; D unresolved. In germline, CDR1 is SEHNR, CDR2 FQNEAQ (reference sequence). The V gene lost 5 bases and the J gene lost 2 bases, with 12 bases spanning the gap. The CDR3 length is 15 residues. The DNA for the CDR3 is TGTGCCAGCAGCCCCCCCTACGGTAACACCGGGGAGCTGTTTTTT. Translated: CASSPPYGNTGELFF.

The chain employs TRBV19 and TRBJ2-1; TRBD2 agrees at 9 bases. The length of the CDR3 is 15 residues. Germline-derived CDR1 and CDR2 are LNHDA and SQIVND (reference sequence). Trimming cost V 3 bases and J 5 bases; bases outside gene matches: 5. CDR3 amino acids: CASSIRSGRNNEQFF. The CDR3 region has the DNA TGTGCCAGTAGTATCAGGAGCGGGAGGAACAATGAGCAGTTCTTC.

V is TRBV2 and J is TRBJ2-7, with a weak D call TRBD2 (6 bases). The CDR3 sequence is 13 residues long. Trimming took 3 bases from V and 3 from J, leaving 9 bases between them. The germline V gene has CDR1 SNHLY and CDR2 FYNNEI. The CDR3 region is CASSEGTYYEQYF. CDR3 coding DNA: TGTGCCAGCAGTGAGGGGACTTACTACGAGCAGTACTTC.

The chain carries TRBV27 and TRBJ2-7, with TRBD2 matching over 16 bases. Trimming cost V 8 bases and J 4 bases; bases outside gene matches: 2. This CDR3 contains 14 residues. Germline lookup yields CDR1 MNHEY and CDR2 SMNVEV (reference sequence). As DNA, the CDR3 is TGTGCCAGCGGGACTAGCGGGAGGGTTTACGAGCAGTACTTC. It is translated as CASGTSGRVYEQYF.

This clone has only a few counts. As DNA, the CDR3 is TGCGCCAGCAGCCAATTGGGTTTCCTAGCCAAAAACATTCAGTACTTC. Translated, it gives CASSQLGFLAKNIQYF. The rearrangement joins TRBV4-1 to TRBJ2-4, with D uncertain. The CDR3 has 16 amino acids. V lost 2 bases to trimming and J lost 0 bases, with 11 bases between them. The germline CDR1 and CDR2 sequences are MGHRA and YSYEKL.

The V call is TRBV5-1, the J call TRBJ1-1, with unresolved D. The CDR3 contains 14 residues. The germline CDR1 and CDR2 sequences are SGHRS and YFSETQ. The ends were cut back, 0 bases at V and 0 bases at J, with 6 bases in the middle. The DNA of the CDR3 is TGCGCCAGCAGCTTGGCTCGAGTGAACACTGAAGCTTTCTTT. Translated, it gives CASSLARVNTEAFF.

The gene calls are TRBV7-2 and TRBJ1-6; tentative D call: TRBD1 (5 bases). The V gene's germline CDR1 is SGHTA and CDR2 FQGNSA. The CDR3 is made up of 14 amino acids. V gave up 2 bases and J gave up 10 bases, with 12 bases separating them. The CDR3 reads CASSLRRDGSPLHF. The CDR3 region has the DNA TGTGCCAGCAGCTTACGCAGGGATGGGTCACCCCTCCACTTT.

The chain couples TRBV29-1 to TRBJ2-5, with D possibly being TRBD1 or TRBD2 (5 bases each). The DNA end lines up better with TRBJ2-7; the J call may be wrong. This CDR3 spans 13 amino acids. Germline V CDR1 and CDR2: SQVTM, ANQGSEA. CDR3 in amino acids: CSVEGGEGYEQYF. The CDR3 coding sequence is TGCAGCGTTGAAGGGGGTGAGGGGTACGAGCAGTACTTC.